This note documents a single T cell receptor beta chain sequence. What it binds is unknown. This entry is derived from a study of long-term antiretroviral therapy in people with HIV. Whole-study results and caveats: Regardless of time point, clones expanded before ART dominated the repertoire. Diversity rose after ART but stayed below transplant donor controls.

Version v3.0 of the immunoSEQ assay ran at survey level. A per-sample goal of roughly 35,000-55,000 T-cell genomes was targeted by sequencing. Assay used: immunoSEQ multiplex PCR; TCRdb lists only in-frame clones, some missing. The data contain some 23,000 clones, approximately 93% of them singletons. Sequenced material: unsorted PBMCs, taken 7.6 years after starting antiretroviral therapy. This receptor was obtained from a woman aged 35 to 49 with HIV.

The CDR3 sequence is CAWTSNRGENGYTF. The DNA for the CDR3 is TGTGCCTGGACTTCTAACCGGGGGGAAAATGGCTACACCTTC. The chain joins TRBV30 to TRBJ1-2; a weak D match, TRBD1 (5 bases). The germline V gene has CDR1 GTSNPN and CDR2 SVGIG (reference sequence). The CDR3 sequence is 14 residues long. Trimming removed 4 bases from V and 6 bases from J, with 18 bases in between.